The 11 T cell receptor beta chains reported below all come from one sample, sequenced in a study of blood T cell repertoires in COVID-19. TCRdb keeps only in-frame clones here, not all; method: immunoSEQ multiplex PCR. Found here are under 200,000 clones, 86% of them singletons; the top ten hold roughly 9.7%. Sequenced material: peripheral blood. The receptors derive from a woman in her fifties or sixties with COVID-19, enrolled during active disease.

The rearrangement joins TRBV4-1 to TRBJ2-7; 8 positions match TRBD1. The V and J ends lost 0 bases and 4 bases, in that order; junction bases with no gene match: 8. The length of the CDR3 is 16 residues. The germline V gene encodes CDR1 MGHRA and CDR2 YSYEKL. The CDR3 sequence is CASSQDAAGGRYEQYF. In nucleotides, the CDR3 is TGCGCCAGCAGCCAAGATGCGGCAGGGGGCCGGTACGAGCAGTACTTC.

The chain uses TRBV7-9 and TRBJ1-1; D ambiguous. This CDR3 contains 13 residues. V lost 2 bases, J lost 6 bases, and 10 bases lay in between. The germline V gene has CDR1 SEHNR and CDR2 FQNEAQ (reference sequence). This chain's CDR3 is CASSLKGAAEAFF. For the CDR3, the DNA is TGTGCCAGCAGCTTAAAGGGAGCGGCTGAAGCTTTCTTT.

In its sample, this clone was seen many times. This chain connects TRBV4-3 to TRBJ2-2; 14 bases agree with TRBD2. Germline V gene data show CDR1 as LGHNA and CDR2 as YSLEER. CDR3 size: 17 residues. The V and J ends lost 4 bases and 2 bases, in that order; junction bases with no gene match: 3. The CDR3 is CASSLGTSGRNTGELFF. The DNA of the CDR3 is TGCGCCAGCAGCCTTGGGACTAGCGGGAGAAACACCGGGGAGCTGTTTTTT.

The V gene is TRBV7-2, the J gene TRBJ1-5; D not certain. V shed 2 bases and J shed 7 bases, with 21 bases lying between them. There are 17 residues in the CDR3. Germline V CDR1 and CDR2: SGHTA, FQGNSA. CDR3 protein: CASSLTVDGDGRQPQHF. DNA for the CDR3: TGTGCCAGCAGCTTAACAGTCGATGGGGATGGGAGGCAGCCCCAGCATTTT.

As regards this clone: An end of the junction differs from the germline gene, which may be a read error. The chain employs TRBV6-7 and TRBJ2-1; 11 nucleotides match TRBD2. TRBV6-7 counts as an open reading frame of uncertain function. The CDR3 is 16 amino acids. CDR3: CASSNSGTSGDNEQFF. Here the CDR3 DNA reads TGTGCCAGCAGTAACTCCGGGACTAGCGGTGACAATGAGCAGTTCTTC.

The V call is TRBV5-5, the J call TRBJ1-6; D ambiguous. Germline V gives CDR1 SGHKS, CDR2 YYEKEE (reference sequence). This CDR3 is 15 amino acids long. The V and J ends lost 4 bases and 9 bases respectively, with 17 bases between them. Written as DNA, the CDR3 is TGTGCCAGCAGCCCCACGGGGATCGAGGGTTCACCCCTCCACTTT. It yields the protein CASSPTGIEGSPLHF. Full variable domain (remainder filled in from reference TRBV5-5 and TRBJ1-6): DAGVTQSPTHLIKTRGQQVTLRCSPISGHKSVSWYQQVLGQGPQFIFQYYEKEERGRGNFPDRFSARQFPNYSSELNVNALLLGDSALYLCASSPTGIEGSPLHFGNGTRLTVT.

The rearrangement uses TRBV30 and TRBJ2-3; D is undetermined. The V and J ends lost 7 bases and 0 bases respectively, with 8 bases between them. Per germline, CDR1 GTSNPN and CDR2 SVGIG (reference sequence). The CDR3 is made up of 12 amino acids. CDR3 sequence reads: CASVPSTDTQYF. In DNA, the CDR3 is TGTGCCTCAGTGCCTAGCACAGATACGCAGTATTTT.

This chain connects TRBV4-1 to TRBJ2-7; 10 nucleotides match TRBD2. Trimming removed 0 bases from V and 3 bases from J; junction bases left unmatched: 14. This CDR3 is built from 19 residues. Germline V gene sequence: CDR1 MGHRA, CDR2 YSYEKL. The CDR3 region is CASSQDGVAGGPLNYEQYF. The DNA of the CDR3 is TGCGCCAGCAGCCAAGATGGGGTAGCGGGAGGCCCACTCAACTACGAGCAGTACTTC.

The gene calls are TRBV4-2 and TRBJ2-2; D remains ambiguous. This CDR3 spans 15 amino acids. V was cut by 0 bases and J by 7 bases, with 12 bases left in between. CDR1 is LGHNA and CDR2 is YNFKEQ in the germline V gene. The CDR3 protein is CASSQDRTTSGELFF. The CDR3 nucleotides read TGTGCCAGCAGCCAAGATCGAACGACAAGCGGGGAGCTGTTTTTT.

This clone was observed a handful of times. The V and J genes are TRBV20-1 and TRBJ1-5; no reliable D call. The CDR3 is 14 amino acids. V lost 3 bases and J lost 2, with 11 bases in between. Per the germline V gene, CDR1 is DFQATT and CDR2 is SNEGSKA (reference sequence). The CDR3: CSASRMQGNQPQHF. CDR3 nucleotides: TGCAGTGCTAGTAGAATGCAGGGCAATCAGCCCCAGCATTTT.

This chain links TRBV18 with TRBJ1-1; 7 nucleotides agree with TRBD1. With V trimmed by 2 bases and J by 5 bases, 14 bases remained unmatched. CDR1 is KGHSH, CDR2 LQKENI, per germline. The CDR3 totals 17 residues. CDR3 sequence (DNA): TGTGCCAGCTCACCAACTCCAACAGGGGCAGTGCGTACTGAAGCTTTCTTT. This encodes CASSPTPTGAVRTEAFF.